This T cell receptor beta chain was captured in a study of blood T cells in healthy people across ages. Study-wide results and caveats: Diversity of TCR beta per million T cells declined in a roughly linear way with age.

Alongside a J-beta primer mix, a sample-barcoded 5' primer served in a second PCR lasting about 7 to 11 cycles. Every cDNA molecule carried a tag from a template-switch adaptor bearing 12 random nucleotides. TCRdb fed the 5' RACE reads into MiXCR, producing one record per CDR3 protein. Found here are about 580,000 distinct CDR3 sequences, around 50% of them singletons; the top ten hold approximately 23%. This CDR3 spans 15 amino acids. V shed 0 bases and J 7 bases; nucleotides not matched to a gene: 5. The germline gives CDR1 DFQATT, CDR2 SNEGSKA (reference sequence). This clonotype was seen repeatedly, ten times or more. Its antigen is unknown. There were healthy Caucasian individuals from Russia, aged about 6 to 100, serving as donors.

The sample taken for sequencing was blood. The chain joins TRBV20-1 to TRBJ2-1; 11 bases match TRBD2. The sequence came from a man older than 75 in good health. The CDR3 bases are TGCAGTGCTAGAGAAGGGAGACTAGCGGGAAATGAGCAGTTCTTC. Amino acids: CSAREGRLAGNEQFF.